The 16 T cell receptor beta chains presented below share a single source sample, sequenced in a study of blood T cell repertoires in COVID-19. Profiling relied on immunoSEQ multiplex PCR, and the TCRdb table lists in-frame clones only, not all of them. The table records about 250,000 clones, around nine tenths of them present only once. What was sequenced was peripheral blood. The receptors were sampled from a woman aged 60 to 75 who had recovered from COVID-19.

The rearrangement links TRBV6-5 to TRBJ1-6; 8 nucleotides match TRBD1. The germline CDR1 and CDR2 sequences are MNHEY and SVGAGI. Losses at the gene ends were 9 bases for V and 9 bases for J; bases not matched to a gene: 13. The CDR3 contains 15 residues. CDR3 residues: CASSPTTGEASPLHF. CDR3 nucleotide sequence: TGTGCCAGTTCCCCCACGACAGGGGAGGCTTCACCCCTCCACTTT.

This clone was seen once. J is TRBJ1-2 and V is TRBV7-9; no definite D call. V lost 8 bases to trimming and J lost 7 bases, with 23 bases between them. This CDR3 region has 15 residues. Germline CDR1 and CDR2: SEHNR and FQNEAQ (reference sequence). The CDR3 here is CASHTGRGVLGGYTF. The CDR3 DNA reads TGTGCCAGCCATACCGGGCGGGGAGTCCTAGGTGGCTACACCTTC.

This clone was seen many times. The CDR3 here is CASSTRQGKVLAEAFF. The CDR3 DNA reads as TGTGCCAGCAGCACCCGACAGGGTAAGGTGTTAGCTGAAGCTTTCTTT. J is TRBJ1-1 and V is TRBV11-3; 7 bases match TRBD1. CDR1 and CDR2 from the germline V gene are SGHNT and YENEEA. The junction had 15 bases not matched to a gene; V was cut back by 5 bases and J by 6 bases. The CDR3 is 16 amino acids.

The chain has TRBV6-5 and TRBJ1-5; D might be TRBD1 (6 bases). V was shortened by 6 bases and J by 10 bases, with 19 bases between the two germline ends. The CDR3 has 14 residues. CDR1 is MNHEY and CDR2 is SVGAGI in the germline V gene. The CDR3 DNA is TGTGCCAGCAGATCGACAGGCGTAGGGAGACCCCAGCATTTT. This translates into CASRSTGVGRPQHF.

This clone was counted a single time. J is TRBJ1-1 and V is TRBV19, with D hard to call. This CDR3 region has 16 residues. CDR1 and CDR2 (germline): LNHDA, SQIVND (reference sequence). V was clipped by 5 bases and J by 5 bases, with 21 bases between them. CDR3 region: CASSHGRSARGTEAFF. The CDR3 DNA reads TGTGCCAGTAGTCACGGTCGGTCGGCCCGAGGAACTGAAGCTTTCTTT.

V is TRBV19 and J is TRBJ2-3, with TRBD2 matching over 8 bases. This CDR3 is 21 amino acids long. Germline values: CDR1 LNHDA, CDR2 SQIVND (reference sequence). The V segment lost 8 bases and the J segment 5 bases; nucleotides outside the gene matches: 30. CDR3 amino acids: CASGSPPEIAGPEAPGDTQYF. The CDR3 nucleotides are TGTGCCAGTGGTTCCCCCCCGGAGATAGCGGGGCCTGAGGCGCCGGGAGATACGCAGTATTTT. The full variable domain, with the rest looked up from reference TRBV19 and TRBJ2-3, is DGGITQSPKYLFRKEGQNVTLSCEQNLNHDAMYWYRQDPGQGLRLIYYSQIVNDFQKGDIAEGYSVSREKKESFPLTVTSAQKNPTAFYLCASGSPPEIAGPEAPGDTQYFGPGTRLTVL.

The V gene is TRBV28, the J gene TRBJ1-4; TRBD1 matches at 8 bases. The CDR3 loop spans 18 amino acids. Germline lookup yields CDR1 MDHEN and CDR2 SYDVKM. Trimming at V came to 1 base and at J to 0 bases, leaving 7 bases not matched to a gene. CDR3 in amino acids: CASSLLGQGGATNEKLFF. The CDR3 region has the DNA TGTGCCAGCAGTTTATTAGGACAGGGAGGAGCAACTAATGAAAAACTGTTTTTT. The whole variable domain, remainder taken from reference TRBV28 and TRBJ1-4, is DVKVTQSSRYLVKRTGEKVFLECVQDMDHENMFWYRQDPGLGLRLIYFSYDVKMKEKGDIPEGYSVSREKKERFSLILESASTNQTSMYLCASSLLGQGGATNEKLFFGSGTQLSVL.

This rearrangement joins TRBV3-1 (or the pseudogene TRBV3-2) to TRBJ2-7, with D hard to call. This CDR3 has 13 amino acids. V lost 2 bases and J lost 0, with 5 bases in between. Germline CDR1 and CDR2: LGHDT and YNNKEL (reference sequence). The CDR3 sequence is CASSQPSSYEQYF. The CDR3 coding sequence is TGTGCCAGCAGCCAACCCAGCTCCTACGAGCAGTACTTC.

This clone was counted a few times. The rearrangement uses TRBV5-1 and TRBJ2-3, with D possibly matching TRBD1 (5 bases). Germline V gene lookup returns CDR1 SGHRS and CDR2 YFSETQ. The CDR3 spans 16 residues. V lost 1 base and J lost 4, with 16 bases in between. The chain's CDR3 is CASSLRQGDIPDTQYF. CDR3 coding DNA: TGCGCCAGCAGCTTGCGTCAGGGTGACATCCCAGATACGCAGTATTTT.

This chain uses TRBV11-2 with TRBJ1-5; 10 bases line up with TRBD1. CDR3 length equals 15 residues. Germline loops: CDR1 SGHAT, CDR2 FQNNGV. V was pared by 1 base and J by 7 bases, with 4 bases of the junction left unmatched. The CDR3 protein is CASSLGTGGNQPQHF. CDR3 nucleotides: TGTGCCAGCAGCTTAGGGACAGGGGGTAACCAGCCCCAGCATTTT.

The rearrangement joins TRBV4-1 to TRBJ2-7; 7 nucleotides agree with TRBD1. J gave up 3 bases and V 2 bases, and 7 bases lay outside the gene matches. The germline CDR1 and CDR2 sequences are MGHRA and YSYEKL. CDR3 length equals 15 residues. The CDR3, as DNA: TGCGCCAGCAGCCAACCGACAGGGCGGGTCTACGAGCAGTACTTC. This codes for CASSQPTGRVYEQYF.

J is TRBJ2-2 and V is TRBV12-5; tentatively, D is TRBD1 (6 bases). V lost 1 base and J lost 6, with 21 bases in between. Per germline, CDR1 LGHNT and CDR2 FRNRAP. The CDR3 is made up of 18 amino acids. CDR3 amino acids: CASGLAPHQGSSPGELFF. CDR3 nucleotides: TGTGCTAGTGGTTTGGCCCCTCACCAGGGGTCTTCCCCCGGGGAGCTGTTTTTT.

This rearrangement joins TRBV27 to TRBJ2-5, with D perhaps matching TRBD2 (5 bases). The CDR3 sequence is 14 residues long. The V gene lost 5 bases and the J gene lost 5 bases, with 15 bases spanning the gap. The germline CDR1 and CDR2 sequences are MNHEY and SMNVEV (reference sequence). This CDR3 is CASSPLTSLETQYF. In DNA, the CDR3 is TGTGCCAGCAGTCCCCTCACTAGTCTCGAGACCCAGTACTTC.

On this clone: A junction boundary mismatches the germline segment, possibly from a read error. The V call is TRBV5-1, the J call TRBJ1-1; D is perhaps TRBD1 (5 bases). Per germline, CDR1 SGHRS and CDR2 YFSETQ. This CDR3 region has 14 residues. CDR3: CASWRDALNTEAFF. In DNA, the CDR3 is TGTGCCAGCTGGCGGGACGCCTTGAACACTGAAGCTTTCTTT.

The CDR3 DNA reads as TGTGCCAGCAGCCCTCGGGGGTCCTCTGGAAACACCATATATTTT. Protein product: CASSPRGSSGNTIYF. This chain connects TRBV11-3 to TRBJ1-3; the D gene is possibly TRBD1 (5 bases). CDR1 and CDR2 (germline): SGHNT, YENEEA. V was trimmed by 5 bases and J by 0 bases, leaving 11 bases between them. The CDR3 length is 15 residues.

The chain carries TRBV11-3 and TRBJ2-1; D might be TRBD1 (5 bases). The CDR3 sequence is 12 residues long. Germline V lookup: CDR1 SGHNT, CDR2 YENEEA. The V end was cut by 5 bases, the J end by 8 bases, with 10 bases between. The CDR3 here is CASSGQGDEQFF. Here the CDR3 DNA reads TGTGCCAGCAGCGGCCAGGGCGATGAGCAGTTCTTC.